This TCR beta chain was recorded in a study of OX40 agonist ivuxolimab in advanced cancers. Study in general: Cohort: 80% to 85% men, mean age 60, aged roughly 23 to 79.

Here immunoSEQ multiplex PCR was the method, and the copy in TCRdb shows in-frame clones only, minus some. Of tens of thousands of clones in the sample, just over 90% were seen once. This TCR derives from an adult with an advanced solid tumor such as melanoma, head and neck, liver or kidney cancer. The sample was CD4+ or CD8+ T cells sorted from blood, taken in a trial of the OX40 agonist ivuxolimab.

CDR3 protein: CATSRRTGSSYNEQFF. The CDR3 DNA reads TGTGCCACCAGCCGAAGGACAGGGAGCTCCTACAATGAGCAGTTCTTC. The rearrangement joins TRBV15 to TRBJ2-1, with 8 nucleotides matching TRBD1. The germline gives CDR1 LNHNV, CDR2 YYDKDF (reference sequence). The CDR3 extends over 16 amino acids. Losses at the gene ends were 5 bases for V and 0 bases for J; bases not matched to a gene: 6.